This TCR beta chain was sequenced for a study of cytomegalovirus exposure and HLA in healthy donors. The PCR employed 60 Vbeta primers together with 13 Jbeta primers. Sequenced by immunoSEQ multiplex PCR; TCRdb stores in-frame clones only, minus some. Among about 120,000 clones listed, around 81% were seen once. Germline CDR1 ENHRY, CDR2 SYGVKD. V was pared by 6 bases and J by 5 bases, with 9 bases of the junction left unmatched. The CDR3 runs 16 residues. This TCR came from a woman aged 25 to 45 in good health and CMV-seronegative. J is TRBJ2-3 and V is TRBV10-3; 12 bases are a match to TRBD1. Sequencing used PBMCs. This CDR3 is CAIRPGTGGPGDTQYF. In DNA, the CDR3 is TGTGCCATCAGGCCCGGGACAGGGGGCCCGGGAGATACGCAGTATTTT.